The clone carrying this T cell receptor beta chain was observed once. Its cognate antigen is unknown. The data derive from a study of cytomegalovirus exposure and HLA in healthy donors. In the PCR, 60 Vbeta and 13 Jbeta primers were used. Repertoires were generated with immunoSEQ multiplex PCR, while TCRdb's copy carries only in-frame clones and drops some. This sample has roughly 190,000 clones, with roughly 70% found just once. Whole-study results and caveats: Whilst most TCR sequences proved rare, a subset of public TCRs occurred across many donors. Excluded: some indistinguishable V segments such as TRBV6-2 and TRBV6-3.

This CDR3 has 15 residues. The germline CDR1 and CDR2 sequences are LNHDA and SQIVND (reference sequence). Donors sampled were nominally healthy, though unrecorded immune exposures were likely. The receptor comes from a woman in her twenties or thirties in good health and CMV-seronegative. This chain joins TRBV19 and TRBJ1-5; 9 bases map to TRBD1. Input material: PBMCs. Written as DNA, the CDR3 is TGTGCAGCCGCACCCAGGGACAGGGAAGGTCAGCCCCAGCATTTT. Amino acids: CAAAPRDREGQPQHF.